Following are 4 T cell receptor beta chains from one sample sequenced in a study of shared clonotypes between healthy human individuals. The method was immunoSEQ multiplex PCR; TCRdb's version includes in-frame clones alone and lacks a portion of them. The table includes about 2 million clones, 85% to 95% detected once. Sample: naive CD4+ T cells sorted from blood. Subset specified: CD45RA+ positively selected. The receptor source for this set is a man younger than 30 in good health.

The chain employs TRBV28 and TRBJ1-2; no firm D call. V was trimmed by 6 bases and J by 2 bases, leaving 10 bases between them. The germline gives CDR1 MDHEN, CDR2 SYDVKM. This CDR3 has 13 amino acids. The chain's CDR3 is CASSEDRNYGYTF. CDR3 sequence (DNA): TGTGCCAGCAGCGAGGACCGGAACTATGGCTACACCTTC.

The genes are TRBV18 and TRBJ1-3; D remains unclear. Germline-derived CDR1 and CDR2 are KGHSH and LQKENI. Trimming shortened V by 2 bases and J by 4 bases, and 18 bases separated the two germline ends. The length of the CDR3 is 17 residues. The CDR3 bases are TGTGCCAGCTCACCAACCCGCCAGAAAGTTATAGGAAACACCATATATTTT. Its translation: CASSPTRQKVIGNTIYF.

The CDR3 DNA sequence: TGCAGCGTGTGGGAGGGGGCAGGTCAGCCCCAGCATTTT. Protein: CSVWEGAGQPQHF. The chain employs TRBV29-1 and TRBJ1-5; 7 bases agree with TRBD1. The CDR3 spans 13 residues. J gave up 6 bases and V 6 bases, and 8 bases lay outside the gene matches. The germline V gene encodes CDR1 SQVTM and CDR2 ANQGSEA.

This sequence joins TRBV10-3 and TRBJ1-1; possible D gene TRBD1, 5 bases. The CDR3 runs to 12 residues. V dropped 11 bases and J dropped 2 bases, with 12 bases sitting between them. Germline V gene data show CDR1 as ENHRY and CDR2 as SYGVKD. The DNA for the CDR3 is TGTGCCGGCAGGGACCGCAACACTGAAGCTTTCTTT. This codes for CAGRDRNTEAFF.